The clone carrying this T cell receptor beta chain was seen once. This sample is drawn from a study of PD-L1 blockade in urothelial cancer. The data were produced by immunoSEQ multiplex PCR, yet TCRdb's version contains in-frame clones alone and is incomplete. The table lists roughly 24,000 clones, approximately 86% of them singletons, with approximately 30% in the top ten. The starting material was PBMCs, obtained around atezolizumab (anti-PD-L1) treatment. This receptor was taken from a man aged 55-75 years with urothelial cancer.

CDR3 sequence: CASSFGATYEQYF. The DNA of the CDR3 is TGTGCCAGCAGTTTTGGGGCAACCTACGAGCAGTACTTC. V is TRBV6-5 and J is TRBJ2-7, with D maybe TRBD1 (5 bases). The CDR3 totals 13 residues. Germline CDR1 MNHEY, CDR2 SVGAGI. Trimming took off 4 bases at V and 2 bases at J, with 9 bases between the two ends.